Sequencing of this TCR beta chain was carried out in a study of cytomegalovirus exposure and HLA in healthy donors. On the study more broadly: Among the 370 or so donors who were genotyped, about 80% fell in the genetic ancestry cluster that is associated with self-reported Caucasian donors. Points from the study as a whole: It was reported in a later analysis that an Asian-associated ancestry cluster showed fewer N-insertions than the roughly 670-donor mean.

The CDR3 extends over 14 amino acids. Trimming removed 0 bases at V and 3 bases at J, with 8 bases between. Germline values: CDR1 KGHSY, CDR2 FQNENV. This clone showed up just a few times. Antigen specificity is unknown. 13 Jbeta primers and 60 Vbeta primers were used for the PCR. TCRdb's table, derived via immunoSEQ multiplex PCR, lists solely in-frame clones and lacks some. The repertoire has around 130,000 clones, roughly three quarters of them found once; the top ten carry 0.75% to 0.95%. The TCR comes from a woman aged 60 to 75 in good health and CMV-seronegative. This sequence joins TRBV16 and TRBJ1-1; TRBD1 is a possible D gene (5 bases). Sequenced input: PBMCs. In DNA form, the CDR3 reads TGTGCCAGCAGCCAATCGGGGGGGGACACTGAAGCTTTCTTT. Its translation is CASSQSGGDTEAFF.